Listed below are T cell receptor beta chains from one sample, sequenced in a study of shared clonotypes between healthy human individuals. TCRdb keeps only in-frame clones here, not all; method: immunoSEQ multiplex PCR. The profile shows 450,000 to 600,000 clones, 75% to 85% of them singletons. The sequenced material came from PBMCs. These TCRs come from a woman in her thirties or forties in good health. Some clones in this sample may be carry-over from other donors' samples. Both conserved end residues are part of each CDR3. A D gene is named only where the DNA matches it firmly. Size is stated for part of the rows, as once, few or many counts, or as a class when the clone is expanded.

>TRBV10-3|TRBJ2-5|TRBD2|-
CAISGGTSDPAETQYF
TGTGCCATCAGTGGGGGGACTAGCGATCCGGCAGAGACCCAGTACTTC
>TRBV30|TRBJ2-3|-|-
CAWSRDNALGNTDTQYF
TGTGCCTGGAGCCGGGACAACGCCCTGGGGAACACAGATACGCAGTATTTT
>TRBV28|TRBJ2-7|-|once
CASSSPTSRGYEQYF
TGTGCCAGCAGCTCCCCTACTAGCAGGGGGTACGAGCAGTACTTC
>TRBV19|TRBJ2-1|-|-
CASNYGPHNEQFF
TGTGCCAGTAATTACGGACCGCACAATGAGCAGTTCTTC
>TRBV9|TRBJ2-1|-|-
CASSPNSGDNEQFF
TGTGCCAGCAGCCCGAACAGTGGTGACAATGAGCAGTTCTTC
>TRBV4-3|TRBJ2-5|-|-
CASSQDGIEGETQYF
TGCGCCAGCAGCCAAGATGGGATAGAGGGAGAGACCCAGTACTTC
>TRBV5-1|TRBJ1-1|-|-
CASSFGGRAEAFF
TGCGCCAGCAGCTTTGGGGGGAGGGCTGAAGCTTTCTTT
>TRBV1|TRBJ2-1|-|-
CTSSHPGTRGYNEQFF
TGCACCAGCAGCCATCCCGGGACTCGCGGCTACAATGAGCAGTTCTTC
>TRBV5-1|TRBJ2-1|TRBD1|-
CASSLGYGQGEYNEQFF
TGCGCCAGCAGCTTGGGGTACGGACAGGGAGAATACAATGAGCAGTTCTTC
>TRBV7-8|TRBJ2-3|TRBD2|many
CASSLEASGRAWADTQYF
TGTGCCAGCAGCTTAGAGGCTAGCGGGAGGGCATGGGCAGATACGCAGTATTTT
>TRBV28|TRBJ2-1|TRBD2|-
CASSFISGTPYNEQFF
TGTGCCAGCAGTTTTATTAGCGGGACCCCCTACAATGAGCAGTTCTTC
>TRBV5-1|TRBJ1-2|TRBD1|-
CASSLSGQSNYGYTF
TGCGCCAGCAGCTTATCGGGACAGTCTAACTATGGCTACACCTTC
>TRBV7-8|TRBJ2-3|-|-
CASSLGSGADTQYF
TGTGCCAGCAGCTTAGGGTCGGGAGCAGATACGCAGTATTTT
>TRBV11-2|TRBJ2-1|-|-
CASSLRGSGSYNEQFF
TGTGCCAGCAGCTTACGTGGGAGCGGCTCCTACAATGAGCAGTTCTTC
>TRBV29-1|TRBJ2-7|TRBD2|-
CSVETSGVTYEQYF
TGCAGCGTCGAGACTAGCGGGGTTACCTACGAGCAGTACTTC
>TRBV6-5|TRBJ2-2|-|-
CATSRPGDTGELFF
TGTGCCACCTCCCGGCCAGGGGATACCGGGGAGCTGTTTTTT
>TRBV5-1|TRBJ2-3|-|-
CASSPYHRELPDTQYF
TGCGCCAGCAGCCCCTACCACAGGGAGTTACCAGATACGCAGTATTTT
>TRBV14|TRBJ1-2|-|-
CASSQDGGRNYGYTF
TGTGCCAGCAGCCAAGATGGGGGACGCAACTATGGCTACACCTTC
>TRBV28|TRBJ2-2|TRBD1|-
CASRYGGQGDTGELFF
TGTGCCAGCAGATACGGGGGACAGGGGGACACCGGGGAGCTGTTTTTT
>TRBV21-1|TRBJ2-7|-|-
CASSPLDIPYEQYF
TGTGCCAGCAGCCCCCTGGACATTCCCTACGAGCAGTACTTC
>TRBV12-1|TRBJ2-1|-|once
CASSFEYGRGPQLSYNEQFF
TGTGCCAGCAGCTTTGAGTATGGCAGGGGTCCTCAACTCTCCTACAATGAGCAGTTCTTC
>TRBV10-1|TRBJ2-1|TRBD2|once
CASSDTSGSSDEQFF
TGCGCCAGCAGTGATACTAGCGGGAGTTCGGATGAGCAGTTCTTC
>TRBV28|TRBJ1-3|-|-
CASSLEATGNTIYF
TGTGCCAGCAGTTTAGAAGCGACTGGAAACACCATATATTTT
>TRBV28|TRBJ2-6|-|few
CASSPLRRGRPGANVLTF
TGTGCCAGCAGTCCCCTTCGGAGGGGCCGTCCTGGGGCCAACGTCCTGACTTTC
>TRBV19|TRBJ2-7|-|-
CASSKQGSYEQYF
TGTGCCAGTAGTAAGCAGGGTTCCTACGAGCAGTACTTC
>TRBV11-3|TRBJ2-5|TRBD2|-
CASSPGTSDFGETQYF
TGTGCCAGCAGCCCCGGGACTAGCGACTTTGGGGAGACCCAGTACTTC
>TRBV9|TRBJ2-2|-|once
CASSVSGTPFTGELFF
TGTGCCAGCAGCGTCTCCGGGACACCATTCACCGGGGAGCTGTTTTTT
>TRBV25-1|TRBJ2-6|-|-
CASSVGLMLDSGANVLTF
TGTGCCAGCAGTGTGGGTCTTATGTTGGACTCTGGGGCCAACGTCCTGACTTTC